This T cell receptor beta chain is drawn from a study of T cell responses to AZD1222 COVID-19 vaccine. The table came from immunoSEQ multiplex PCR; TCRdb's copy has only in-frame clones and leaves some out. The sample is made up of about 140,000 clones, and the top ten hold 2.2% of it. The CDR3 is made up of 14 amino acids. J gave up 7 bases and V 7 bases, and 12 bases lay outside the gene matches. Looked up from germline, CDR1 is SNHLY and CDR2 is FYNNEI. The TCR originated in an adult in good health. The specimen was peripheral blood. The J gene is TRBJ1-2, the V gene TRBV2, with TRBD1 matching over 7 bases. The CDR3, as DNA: TGTGCCAGCACCTCGGTGCAGGGGGTCAGTGGCTACACCTTC. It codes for CASTSVQGVSGYTF.